One TCR beta chain is described in this entry. The antigen is undetermined. These data belong to a study of long-term antiretroviral therapy in people with HIV. Study-level points and caveats: The study lacked data on ART adherence, viral resistance or therapy changes.

This was the immunoSEQ v3.0 assay at survey level. TCRdb's copy holds only in-frame clones and misses some; the assay was immunoSEQ multiplex PCR. The sample lists some 47,000 clones; about 95% were seen once. The CDR3 has 17 amino acids. The V end was cut by 2 bases, the J end by 3 bases, with 16 bases between. Germline CDR1 reads SNHLY; CDR2 reads FYNNEI. This TCR was sampled from a woman between 50 and 59 years old with HIV. The J gene is TRBJ1-4, the V gene TRBV2, with D tentatively TRBD1 (5 bases). The starting material was unsorted PBMCs, obtained 3.7 years after starting antiretroviral therapy. The CDR3 bases are TGTGCCAGCAGTGAATTAGGATCGACAGTGGCTAATGAAAAACTGTTTTTT. Protein product: CASSELGSTVANEKLFF. The whole variable domain, filled in from reference TRBV2 and TRBJ1-4, reads EPEVTQTPSHQVTQMGQEVILRCVPISNHLYFYWYRQILGQKVEFLVSFYNNEISEKSEIFDDQFSVERPDGSNFTLKIRSTKLEDSAMYFCASSELGSTVANEKLFFGSGTQLSVL.